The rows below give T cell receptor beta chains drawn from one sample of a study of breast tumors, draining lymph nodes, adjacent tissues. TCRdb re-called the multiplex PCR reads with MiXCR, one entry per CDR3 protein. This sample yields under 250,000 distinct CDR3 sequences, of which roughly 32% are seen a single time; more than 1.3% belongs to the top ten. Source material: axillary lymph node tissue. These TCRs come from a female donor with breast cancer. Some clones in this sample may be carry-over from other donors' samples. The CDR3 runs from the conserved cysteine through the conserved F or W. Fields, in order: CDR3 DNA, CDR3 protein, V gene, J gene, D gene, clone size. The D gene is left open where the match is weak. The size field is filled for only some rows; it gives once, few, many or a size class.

CDR3nt: TGTGCCAGCAGCCCAAGCGGGAGAGGTCCGGGAACCTTC
CDR3aa: CASSPSGRGPGTF
v_gene: TRBV6-1
j_gene: TRBJ2-1
d_gene: TRBD2
abundance: -

CDR3nt: TGTGCCAGCAGCTTAGTAGACATTGGCTACACCTTC
CDR3aa: CASSLVDIGYTF
v_gene: TRBV7-2
j_gene: TRBJ1-2
d_gene: -
abundance: many

CDR3nt: TGTGCCAGCAGCGTAGCAAGCGGGAAAACCTACGAGCATTTT
CDR3aa: CASSVASGKTYEHF
v_gene: TRBV9
j_gene: TRBJ1-5
d_gene: -
abundance: -

CDR3nt: TGTGCCAGCAGCTTACACAAGAACACTGAAGCTTTCTTT
CDR3aa: CASSLHKNTEAFF
v_gene: TRBV7-3
j_gene: TRBJ1-1
d_gene: -
abundance: few

CDR3nt: TGTGCCAGCAGCGATAGCGGGGGGAGCTACGAGCAGTACTTC
CDR3aa: CASSDSGGSYEQYF
v_gene: TRBV7-2
j_gene: TRBJ2-7
d_gene: TRBD2
abundance: -

CDR3nt: TGCAGTGCTAGTAGCGGGAGCCTCTCCTACGAGCAGTACTTC
CDR3aa: CSASSGSLSYEQYF
v_gene: TRBV20-1
j_gene: TRBJ2-7
d_gene: TRBD2
abundance: many

CDR3nt: TGCGCCAGCAGCCCCCAGGGGGGTATTGGGACCCAGCATTTT
CDR3aa: CASSPQGGIGTQHF
v_gene: TRBV4-1
j_gene: TRBJ1-5
d_gene: TRBD1
abundance: -

CDR3nt: TGTGCCAGCGGGCGAGGGGGGGCAAATTCACCCCTCCACTTT
CDR3aa: CASGRGGANSPLHF
v_gene: TRBV7-9
j_gene: TRBJ1-6
d_gene: -
abundance: many

CDR3nt: TGTGCCAGCAGCGTAAGTGGCAGGAGCACAGATACGCAGTATTTT
CDR3aa: CASSVSGRSTDTQYF
v_gene: TRBV9
j_gene: TRBJ2-3
d_gene: -
abundance: -

CDR3nt: TGTGCCACCAGTGATGGAAGGAGGGACAGACCTAACACCGGGGAGCTGTTTTTT
CDR3aa: CATSDGRRDRPNTGELFF
v_gene: TRBV24-1
j_gene: TRBJ2-2
d_gene: -
abundance: -

CDR3nt: TGCAGTGCCCCCCTCGGAGCGGGCACAGATACGCAGTATTTT
CDR3aa: CSAPLGAGTDTQYF
v_gene: TRBV20-1
j_gene: TRBJ2-3
d_gene: -
abundance: many

CDR3nt: TGTGCCAGCAGCCCCCTGGGGCGGGGGGCCACAGATACGCAGTATTTT
CDR3aa: CASSPLGRGATDTQYF
v_gene: TRBV3-1
j_gene: TRBJ2-3
d_gene: TRBD2
abundance: many

CDR3nt: TGCGCCAGCAGTCACGGACAGGGGCGCCCGGGGAATTCACCCCTCCACTTT
CDR3aa: CASSHGQGRPGNSPLHF
v_gene: TRBV5-1
j_gene: TRBJ1-6
d_gene: TRBD1
abundance: -

CDR3nt: TGTGCCAGCAGCCCGGTAACTAGCAGCCCAGGTTCAGATACGCAGTATTTT
CDR3aa: CASSPVTSSPGSDTQYF
v_gene: TRBV5-8
j_gene: TRBJ2-3
d_gene: -
abundance: many

CDR3nt: TGTGCCAGCTTTCCCAGGGCAGGGCAAGGTTCCGGGGAGCTGTTTTTT
CDR3aa: CASFPRAGQGSGELFF
v_gene: TRBV6-6
j_gene: TRBJ2-2
d_gene: -
abundance: few

CDR3nt: TGTGCCAGCAGCCCACAGGGGGAAGAGACCCAGTACTTC
CDR3aa: CASSPQGEETQYF
v_gene: TRBV5-5
j_gene: TRBJ2-5
d_gene: TRBD1
abundance: many

CDR3nt: TGTGCCAGTAGTATAAGCCCAATCACACGGGACAAAGGAGACGAGCAGTACTTC
CDR3aa: CASSISPITRDKGDEQYF
v_gene: TRBV19
j_gene: TRBJ2-7
d_gene: -
abundance: many

CDR3nt: TGTGCCAGCACCTCGGGACTAGCGGGTTACAATGAGCAGTTCTTC
CDR3aa: CASTSGLAGYNEQFF
v_gene: TRBV27
j_gene: TRBJ2-1
d_gene: TRBD2
abundance: few

CDR3nt: TGTGCCAGCAGGCACGGGGGTGCAACTAATGAAAAACTGTTTTTT
CDR3aa: CASRHGGATNEKLFF
v_gene: TRBV7-9
j_gene: TRBJ1-4
d_gene: -
abundance: once

CDR3nt: TGTGCCAGCACGCTGACAGGGAGAGCCGGGACCCAGTACTTC
CDR3aa: CASTLTGRAGTQYF
v_gene: TRBV11-2
j_gene: TRBJ2-5
d_gene: TRBD1
abundance: many

CDR3nt: TGCAGCCTAAGAAAACAGGAGCCTGAAAAACTGTTTTTT
CDR3aa: CSLRKQEPEKLFF
v_gene: TRBV20-1
j_gene: TRBJ1-4
d_gene: -
abundance: -

CDR3nt: TGTGCCAGCAGCTTAAGTAGCGGCTACACAGATACGCAGTATTTT
CDR3aa: CASSLSSGYTDTQYF
v_gene: TRBV7-2
j_gene: TRBJ2-3
d_gene: -
abundance: many

CDR3nt: TGTGCCAGTAGTTTGGGACAGGGAAAATTTGGCTACACCTTC
CDR3aa: CASSLGQGKFGYTF
v_gene: TRBV19
j_gene: TRBJ1-2
d_gene: TRBD1
abundance: many

CDR3nt: TGTGCCAGCAGTTTATCTTCCAGGGGAGGCGATCAGCCCCGGCATTTT
CDR3aa: CASSLSSRGGDQPRHF
v_gene: TRBV28
j_gene: TRBJ1-5
d_gene: -
abundance: -

CDR3nt: TGTGCCAGCAGCTTAGCGCAGCACGGGGGAGAGGGAGAGACCCAGTACTTC
CDR3aa: CASSLAQHGGEGETQYF
v_gene: TRBV7-6
j_gene: TRBJ2-5
d_gene: -
abundance: many

CDR3nt: TGTGCCAGCAGCCGGACTAGCTCTAGCACAGATACGCAGTATTTT
CDR3aa: CASSRTSSSTDTQYF
v_gene: TRBV7-3
j_gene: TRBJ2-3
d_gene: TRBD2
abundance: many

CDR3nt: TGCAGTGCTGCGCTACAGCAAAGGGGCTACACCTTC
CDR3aa: CSAALQQRGYTF
v_gene: TRBV20-1
j_gene: TRBJ1-2
d_gene: -
abundance: many

CDR3nt: TGCAGTGCTAGAGGGGATAGCGGGAAGGCCGGGGAGCTGTTTTTT
CDR3aa: CSARGDSGKAGELFF
v_gene: TRBV20-1
j_gene: TRBJ2-2
d_gene: TRBD2
abundance: many